This T cell receptor beta chain was found in a study of blood T cell repertoires in COVID-19. Turning to the study itself: The United States, Italy and Spain provided the acute and convalescent COVID-19 samples.

This CDR3 contains 17 residues. Germline V CDR1 and CDR2: SEHNR, FQNEAQ (reference sequence). Trimming cost V 3 bases and J 1 base; bases outside gene matches: 7. Authors' processing steps: By means of reference gene primer amplification, nucleated cell counts were estimated. This table comes from immunoSEQ multiplex PCR, and its TCRdb copy is limited to in-frame clones, with some not included. V and J calls and clone size come straight from that table; D and trimming were deduced from the DNA. The sample carries 200,000 to 300,000 clones, 75% to 85% recorded once. This clone was seen a few times. The rearrangement joins TRBV7-9 to TRBJ2-1; 9 bases line up with TRBD2. This sequence originates from a man aged 40-49 years who had recovered from COVID-19. The sample comprised peripheral blood. CDR3 bases: TGTGCCAGCAGCTTGGGGAGCGGGAGGTCTTCCTACAATGAGCAGTTCTTC. Translation: CASSLGSGRSSYNEQFF.